These 14 T cell receptor beta chains originate from one sample sequenced in a study of T cell responses to AZD1222 COVID-19 vaccine. Only in-frame clones appear in the TCRdb table, and some are missing; sequencing was by immunoSEQ multiplex PCR. The sample contains approximately 140,000 clones, 90% to 95% of which appear only once. The source material was peripheral blood, sampled 28 days after the second AZD1222 dose. The receptors were sampled from an adult who received the AZD1222 COVID-19 vaccine.

In the case of this clone: Germline and junction disagree at one end, which may indicate a read error. The chain recombines TRBV6-1 with TRBJ1-1; the match to TRBD1 covers 8 bases. Per germline, CDR1 MNHNS and CDR2 SASEGT. The CDR3 totals 14 residues. CDR3: CVSSEAGGSLVAFF. Written as DNA, the CDR3 is TGTGTCAGCAGTGAAGCAGGGGGCTCGCTGGTGGCTTTCTTT.

This CDR3 reads CASSIGQLQPQHF. In DNA form, the CDR3 reads TGTGCCAGTAGTATAGGGCAACTTCAGCCCCAGCATTTT. This chain uses TRBV19 with TRBJ1-5; no reliable D call. This CDR3 comprises 13 residues. The germline gives CDR1 LNHDA, CDR2 SQIVND (reference sequence). Trimming stripped 1 base from V and 6 bases from J, with 7 bases between.

The chain joins TRBV7-3 to TRBJ2-7; 7 nucleotides align to TRBD1. The CDR3 sequence is 14 residues long. Germline CDR1 is SGHTA and CDR2 is FQGTGA. J was trimmed by 6 bases and V by 5 bases; bases with no gene match: 10. The CDR3 protein is CASSLGQPLSEQYF. CDR3 nucleotides: TGTGCCAGCAGCCTGGGACAGCCCCTCAGCGAGCAGTACTTC.

The rearrangement joins TRBV15 to TRBJ2-7; D not certain. Germline V gene sequence: CDR1 LNHNV, CDR2 YYDKDF (reference sequence). Trimming took 9 bases from V and 4 from J, leaving 16 bases between them. The CDR3 covers 13 residues. Written as DNA, the CDR3 is TGTGCCACAGAAGCTCCAGGAACTTACGAGCAGTACTTC. Protein: CATEAPGTYEQYF.

The chain carries TRBV5-1 and TRBJ2-5; maybe TRBD1 (6 bases). The germline V gene has CDR1 SGHRS and CDR2 YFSETQ. This CDR3 contains 14 residues. Trimming removed 3 bases at V and 5 bases at J, with 14 bases between. CDR3 sequence reads: CASSSRGGAETQYF. The CDR3 bases are TGCGCCAGCAGCTCTCGTGGGGGCGCGGAGACCCAGTACTTC.

This clone was counted a few times. This rearrangement joins TRBV3-1 (or the pseudogene TRBV3-2) to TRBJ2-2; D may correspond to TRBD1 or TRBD2 (5 bases each). V was shortened by 0 bases and J by 0 bases, with 14 bases between the two germline ends. Germline lookup yields CDR1 LGHDT and CDR2 YNNKEL (reference sequence). The CDR3 has 18 residues. This CDR3 reads CASSQDHLGAANTGELFF. CDR3 nucleotides: TGTGCCAGCAGCCAAGACCACCTCGGGGCCGCGAACACCGGGGAGCTGTTTTTT.

Concerning this clone: The sample contains more than one DNA sequence encoding this CDR3. V usage is TRBV30 and J usage is TRBJ1-1, with D perhaps TRBD1 (5 bases). CDR3 length: 13 amino acids. Trimming removed 0 bases from V and 5 bases from J, with 10 bases in between. CDR1 GTSNPN and CDR2 SVGIG come from the germline V gene (reference sequence). The CDR3 DNA sequence: TGTGCCTGGAGTGTCTCCGGGGGTACTGAAGCTTTCTTT. Translating gives CAWSVSGGTEAFF.

The chain joins TRBV9 to TRBJ2-3; 13 bases align to TRBD2. There are 15 residues in the CDR3. The V gene's germline CDR1 is SGDLS and CDR2 YYNGEE. Losses at the gene ends were 4 bases for V and 4 bases for J; bases not matched to a gene: 3. The CDR3 region is CASSSLAGGADTQYF. The DNA for the CDR3 is TGTGCCAGCAGCTCACTAGCGGGAGGGGCAGATACGCAGTATTTT.

The chain combines TRBV2 with TRBJ1-4; 9 bases match TRBD1. Per germline, CDR1 SNHLY and CDR2 FYNNEI. V was pared by 5 bases and J by 7 bases, with 5 bases of the junction left unmatched. This CDR3 region has 14 residues. The DNA of the CDR3 is TGTGCCAGCAGTCGGGACAGGGTGGCTGAAAAACTGTTTTTT. Its protein product is CASSRDRVAEKLFF. The entire variable domain, with the rest obtained from reference TRBV2 and TRBJ1-4, is as follows: EPEVTQTPSHQVTQMGQEVILRCVPISNHLYFYWYRQILGQKVEFLVSFYNNEISEKSEIFDDQFSVERPDGSNFTLKIRSTKLEDSAMYFCASSRDRVAEKLFFGSGTQLSVL.

This chain uses TRBV5-1 with TRBJ2-1, with D perhaps being TRBD1 or TRBD2 (5 bases each). The CDR3 length is 16 residues. Germline CDR1 and CDR2: SGHRS and YFSETQ. Trimming stripped 1 base from V and 0 bases from J, with 11 bases between. Here the CDR3 reads CASSLRFGGSYNEQFF. CDR3 coding DNA: TGCGCCAGCAGCTTGAGGTTTGGGGGCTCCTACAATGAGCAGTTCTTC.

The rearrangement uses TRBV6-5 and TRBJ2-7, with TRBD1 matching 8 bases. The ends lost 2 bases at V and 4 bases at J; junction bases unmatched: 7. The CDR3 totals 15 residues. Per the germline V gene, CDR1 is MNHEY and CDR2 is SVGAGI. As DNA, the CDR3 is TGTGCCAGCAGTTACGGACAGGGAGTAGGATACGAGCAGTACTTC. Translated: CASSYGQGVGYEQYF.

The V and J genes are TRBV7-3 and TRBJ1-1; D unclear. V was cut by 2 bases and J by 1 base, with 11 bases left in between. The CDR3 contains 15 residues. The germline CDR1 and CDR2 sequences are SGHTA and FQGTGA. CDR3 DNA: TGTGCCAGCAGCTTATTCGGCACGGAGAACACTGAAGCTTTCTTT. Its translation: CASSLFGTENTEAFF.

The V call is TRBV30, the J call TRBJ2-7; D uncertain. Trimming cost V 2 bases and J 1 base, with 6 bases left between them. CDR1 is GTSNPN, CDR2 SVGIG, per germline (reference sequence). CDR3 size: 12 residues. CDR3 sequence: CAWSSVSYEQYF. CDR3 nucleotides: TGTGCCTGGAGTTCTGTTTCCTACGAGCAGTACTTC.

This sequence joins TRBV24-1 and TRBJ1-5, with 7 bases identical to TRBD1. CDR3 size: 16 residues. V shed 3 bases and J 3 bases; nucleotides not matched to a gene: 7. Germline V lookup: CDR1 KGHDR, CDR2 SFDVKD. The CDR3 bases are TGTGCCACCAGTGATGGGACAGCCCTTACCAATCAGCCCCAGCATTTT. It translates to CATSDGTALTNQPQHF.